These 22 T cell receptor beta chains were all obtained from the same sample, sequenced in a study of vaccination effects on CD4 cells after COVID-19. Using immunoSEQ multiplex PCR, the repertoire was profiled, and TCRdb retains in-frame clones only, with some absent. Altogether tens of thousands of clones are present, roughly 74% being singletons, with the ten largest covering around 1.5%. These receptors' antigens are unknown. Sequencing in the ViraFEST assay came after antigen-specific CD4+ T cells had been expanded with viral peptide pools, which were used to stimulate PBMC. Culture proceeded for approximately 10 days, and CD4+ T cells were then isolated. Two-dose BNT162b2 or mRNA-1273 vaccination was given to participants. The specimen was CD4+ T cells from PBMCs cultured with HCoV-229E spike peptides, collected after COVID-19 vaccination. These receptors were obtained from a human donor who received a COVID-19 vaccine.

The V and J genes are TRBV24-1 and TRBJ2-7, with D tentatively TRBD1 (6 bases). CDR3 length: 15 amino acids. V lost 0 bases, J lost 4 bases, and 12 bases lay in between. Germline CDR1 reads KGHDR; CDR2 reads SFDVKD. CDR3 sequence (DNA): TGTGCCACCAGTGATTTGAACAGGGTTGGGTACGAGCAGTACGTC. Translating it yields CATSDLNRVGYEQYV.

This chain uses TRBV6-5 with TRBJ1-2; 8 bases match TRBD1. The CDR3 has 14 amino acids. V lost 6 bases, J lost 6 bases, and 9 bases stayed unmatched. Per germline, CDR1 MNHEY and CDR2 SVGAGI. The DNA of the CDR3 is TGTGCCAGCAGCCAACTTCAGGGGGCCGATGGCTACACCTTC. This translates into CASSQLQGADGYTF.

The DNA of the CDR3 is TGTGCCACCAGCAGGGTAAACACTGAAGCTTTCTTT. It codes for CATSRVNTEAFF. The chain employs TRBV15 and TRBJ1-1; D not resolved. CDR1 and CDR2 (germline): LNHNV, YYDKDF (reference sequence). Trimming stripped 3 bases from V and 2 bases from J, with 4 bases between. The CDR3 is 12 amino acids.

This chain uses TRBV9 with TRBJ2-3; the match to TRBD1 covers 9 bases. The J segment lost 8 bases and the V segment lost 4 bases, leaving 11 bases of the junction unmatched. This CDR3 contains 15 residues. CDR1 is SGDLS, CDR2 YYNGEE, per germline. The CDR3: CASSIAGTGPATQYF. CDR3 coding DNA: TGTGCCAGCAGCATAGCCGGGACAGGGCCCGCTACGCAGTATTTT.

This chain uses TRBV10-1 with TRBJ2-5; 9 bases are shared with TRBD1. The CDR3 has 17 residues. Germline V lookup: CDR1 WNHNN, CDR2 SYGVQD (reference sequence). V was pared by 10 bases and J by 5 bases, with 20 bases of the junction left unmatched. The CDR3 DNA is TGCGCCAACACCGAAAAATCCGTCGGACAGGGGTGTGAGACCCAGTACTTC. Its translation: CANTEKSVGQGCETQYF.

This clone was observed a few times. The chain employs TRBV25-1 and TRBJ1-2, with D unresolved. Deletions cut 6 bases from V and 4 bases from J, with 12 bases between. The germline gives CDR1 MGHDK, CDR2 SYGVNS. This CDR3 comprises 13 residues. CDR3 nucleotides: TGTGCCAGCAGGCCGGCCTCGGGCTATGGCTACACCTTC. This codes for CASRPASGYGYTF.

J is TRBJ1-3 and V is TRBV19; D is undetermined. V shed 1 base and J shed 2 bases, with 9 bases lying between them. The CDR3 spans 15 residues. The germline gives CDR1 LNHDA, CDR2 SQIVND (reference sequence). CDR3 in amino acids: CASSIATSPGNTIYF. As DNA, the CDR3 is TGTGCCAGTAGTATAGCGACTAGCCCTGGAAACACCATATATTTT.

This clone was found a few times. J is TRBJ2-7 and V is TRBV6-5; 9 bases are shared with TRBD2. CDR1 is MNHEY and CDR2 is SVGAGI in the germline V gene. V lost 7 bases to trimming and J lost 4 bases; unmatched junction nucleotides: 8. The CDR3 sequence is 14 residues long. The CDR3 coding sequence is TGTGCCAGCACTTTTAGCGGGGGATCATACGAGCAGTACGTC. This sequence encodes CASTFSGGSYEQYV.

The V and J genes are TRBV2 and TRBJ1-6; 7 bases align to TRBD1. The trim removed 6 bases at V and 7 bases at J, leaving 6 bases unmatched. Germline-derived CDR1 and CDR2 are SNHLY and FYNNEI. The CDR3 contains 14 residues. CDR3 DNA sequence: TGTGCCAGCAGCCGGGACAGAAAGAATTCACCCCTCCACTTT. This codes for CASSRDRKNSPLHF.

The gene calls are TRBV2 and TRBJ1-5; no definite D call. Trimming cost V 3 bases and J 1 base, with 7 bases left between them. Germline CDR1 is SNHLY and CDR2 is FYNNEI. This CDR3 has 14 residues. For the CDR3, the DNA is TGTGCCAGCAGTGATATCGTCAGCAATCAGCCCCAGCATTTT. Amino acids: CASSDIVSNQPQHF.

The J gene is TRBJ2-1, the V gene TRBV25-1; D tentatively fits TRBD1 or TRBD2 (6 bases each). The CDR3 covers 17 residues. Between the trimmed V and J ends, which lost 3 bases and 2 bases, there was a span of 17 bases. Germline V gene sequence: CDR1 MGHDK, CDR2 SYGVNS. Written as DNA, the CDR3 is TGTGCCAGCAGTGATCCGGGGGCGCCAGGGGCCTACAATGAGCAGTTCTTC. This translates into CASSDPGAPGAYNEQFF.

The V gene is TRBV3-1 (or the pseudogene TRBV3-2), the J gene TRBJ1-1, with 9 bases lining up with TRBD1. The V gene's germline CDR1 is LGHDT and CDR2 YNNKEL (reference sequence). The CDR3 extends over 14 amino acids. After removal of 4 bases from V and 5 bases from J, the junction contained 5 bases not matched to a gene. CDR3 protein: CASSRYRGQTEAFF. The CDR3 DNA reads TGTGCCAGCAGCCGGTACAGGGGGCAAACTGAAGCTTTCTTT.

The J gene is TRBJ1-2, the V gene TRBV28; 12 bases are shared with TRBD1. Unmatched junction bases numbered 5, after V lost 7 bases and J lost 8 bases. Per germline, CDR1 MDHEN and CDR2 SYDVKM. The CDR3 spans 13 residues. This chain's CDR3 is CASITGTGGGYTF. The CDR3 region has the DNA TGTGCCAGCATTACCGGGACAGGGGGCGGCTACACCTTC.

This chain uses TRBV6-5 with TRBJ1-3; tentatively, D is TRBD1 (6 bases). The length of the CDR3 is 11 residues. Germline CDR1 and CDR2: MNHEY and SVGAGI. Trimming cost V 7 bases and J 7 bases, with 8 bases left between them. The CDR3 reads CASIQGNTIYF. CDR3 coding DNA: TGTGCCAGCATTCAGGGGAACACCATATATTTT.

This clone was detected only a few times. The CDR3: CASSPIGVQPQHF. CDR3 DNA sequence: TGTGCCAGCTCGCCAATAGGGGTTCAGCCCCAGCATTTT. The V and J genes are TRBV18 and TRBJ1-5, with a possible D match to TRBD1 (5 bases). The CDR3 has 13 amino acids. Germline V gene data show CDR1 as KGHSH and CDR2 as LQKENI. The V end lost 6 bases, the J end lost 6 bases, and 12 bases lay between the germline ends.

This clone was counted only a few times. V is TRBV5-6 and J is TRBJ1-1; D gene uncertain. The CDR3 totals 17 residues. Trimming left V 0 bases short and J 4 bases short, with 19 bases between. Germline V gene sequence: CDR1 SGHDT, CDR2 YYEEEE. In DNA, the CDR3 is TGTGCCAGCAGCTTGGTGTATTCAGAGTTAGCGGGCACTGAAGCTTTCTTT. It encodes CASSLVYSELAGTEAFF. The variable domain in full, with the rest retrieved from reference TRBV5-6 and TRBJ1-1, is DAGVTQSPTHLIKTRGQQVTLRCSPKSGHDTVSWYQQALGQGPQFIFQYYEEEERQRGNFPDRFSGHQFPNYSSELNVNALLLGDSALYLCASSLVYSELAGTEAFFGQGTRLTVV.

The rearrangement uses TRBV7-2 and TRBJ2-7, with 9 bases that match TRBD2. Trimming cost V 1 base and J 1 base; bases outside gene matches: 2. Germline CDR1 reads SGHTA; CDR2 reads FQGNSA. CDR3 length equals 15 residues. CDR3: CASSLVSGGSYEQYV. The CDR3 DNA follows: TGTGCCAGCAGCTTAGTTAGCGGGGGATCCTACGAGCAGTACGTC.

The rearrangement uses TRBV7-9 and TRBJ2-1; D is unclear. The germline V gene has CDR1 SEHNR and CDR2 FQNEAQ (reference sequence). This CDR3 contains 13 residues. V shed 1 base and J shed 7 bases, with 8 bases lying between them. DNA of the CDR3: TGTGCCAGCAGCTTAGGAGATGGGAATGAGCAGTTCTTC. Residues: CASSLGDGNEQFF.

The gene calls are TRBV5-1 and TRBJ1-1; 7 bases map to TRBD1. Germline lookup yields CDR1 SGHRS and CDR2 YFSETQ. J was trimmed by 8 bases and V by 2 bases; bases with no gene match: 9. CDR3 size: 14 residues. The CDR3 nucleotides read TGCGCCAGCAGCTTAGCAGGGGGGCGGGGAGAAGCTTTCTTT. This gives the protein CASSLAGGRGEAFF.

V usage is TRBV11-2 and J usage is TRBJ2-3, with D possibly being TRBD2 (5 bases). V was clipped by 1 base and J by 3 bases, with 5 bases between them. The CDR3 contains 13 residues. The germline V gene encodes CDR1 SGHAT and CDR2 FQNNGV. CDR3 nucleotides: TGTGCCAGCAGCTTAGCGGGAACAGATACGCAGTATTTT. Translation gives CASSLAGTDTQYF.

CDR3 sequence reads: CASSAPEGNEQYV. CDR3 DNA: TGTGCCAGCAGCGCCCCTGAAGGGAACGAGCAGTACGTC. The chain joins TRBV21-1 to TRBJ2-7. TRBV21-1 is a pseudogene locus. This CDR3 contains 13 residues.

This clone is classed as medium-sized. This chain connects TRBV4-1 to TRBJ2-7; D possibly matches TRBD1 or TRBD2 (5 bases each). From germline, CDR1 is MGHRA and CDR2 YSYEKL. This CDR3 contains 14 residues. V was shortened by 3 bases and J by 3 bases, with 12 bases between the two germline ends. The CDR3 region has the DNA TGCGCCAGCAGCCACCCGGGGCAGGTCTACGAGCAGTACGTC. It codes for CASSHPGQVYEQYV.